The 24 T cell receptor beta chains listed next were all sequenced from one sample in a study of T cell responses to AZD1222 COVID-19 vaccine. The assay was immunoSEQ multiplex PCR, and TCRdb's table has in-frame clones only and misses some. The table lists tens of thousands of clones, around 89% of them singletons. The material sequenced was peripheral blood, taken on day 0 of MenACWY control vaccination. These receptors originate from an adult in good health.

CDR3 loop: CASRPPGKGLGGGSGELFF. Written as DNA, the CDR3 is TGTGCCAGCAGACCACCGGGAAAAGGACTTGGCGGGGGGTCCGGGGAGCTGTTTTTT. The chain combines TRBV7-2 with TRBJ2-2; 8 positions match TRBD2. The CDR3 has 19 amino acids. In germline, CDR1 is SGHTA, CDR2 FQGNSA. V gave up 6 bases and J gave up 6 bases; unmatched junction bases: 21.

This sequence joins TRBV6-5 and TRBJ1-1; D ambiguous. This CDR3 comprises 11 residues. Germline V CDR1 and CDR2: MNHEY, SVGAGI. Between the trimmed V and J ends, which lost 7 bases and 9 bases, there was a span of 12 bases. The CDR3 region is CASTLSGKAFF. In nucleotides, the CDR3 is TGTGCCAGCACTTTGTCGGGTAAAGCTTTCTTT.

The J gene is TRBJ1-5, the V gene TRBV19; D remains unclear. The CDR3 is made up of 12 amino acids. Germline lookup yields CDR1 LNHDA and CDR2 SQIVND (reference sequence). Trimming took off 5 bases at V and 9 bases at J, with 11 bases between the two ends. The DNA for the CDR3 is TGTGCCAGTAGTGGGTTGTGGGGGCCCCAGCATTTT. It yields the protein CASSGLWGPQHF. The entire variable domain, with the rest obtained from reference TRBV19 and TRBJ1-5, is as follows: DGGITQSPKYLFRKEGQNVTLSCEQNLNHDAMYWYRQDPGQGLRLIYYSQIVNDFQKGDIAEGYSVSREKKESFPLTVTSAQKNPTAFYLCASSGLWGPQHFGDGTRLSIL.

The chain joins TRBV15 to TRBJ1-4; D is ambiguous. The CDR3 extends over 15 amino acids. Germline loops: CDR1 LNHNV, CDR2 YYDKDF (reference sequence). V shed 5 bases and J shed 6 bases, with 16 bases lying between them. CDR3: CATSPPADFYEKLFF. The CDR3 nucleotides read TGTGCCACCAGCCCCCCGGCGGACTTCTATGAAAAACTGTTTTTT.

The chain links TRBV28 to TRBJ2-7; 9 nucleotides align to TRBD1. Germline trimming cut 0 bases from V and 5 bases from J; bases unmatched to any gene: 8. The CDR3 loop spans 16 amino acids. Per germline, CDR1 MDHEN and CDR2 SYDVKM. In DNA form, the CDR3 reads TGTGCCAGCAGTTTATGGGGGGGTGGACAGGGGAACGAGCAGTACTTC. The encoded protein is CASSLWGGGQGNEQYF.

For the CDR3, the DNA is TGTGCCAGCAGTGATGGGACCCTCCGGGGTCAGTACTTC. It specifies CASSDGTLRGQYF. The chain couples TRBV12-3 or TRBV12-4 to TRBJ2-7, with D perhaps given as TRBD1 or TRBD2 (5 bases each). This CDR3 region has 13 residues. V was cut by 5 bases and J by 10 bases, with 18 bases left in between.

The chain links TRBV9 to TRBJ1-1; perhaps TRBD1 as D (5 bases). CDR3 length: 18 amino acids. The germline CDR1 and CDR2 sequences are SGDLS and YYNGEE. The V end lost 2 bases, the J end lost 3 bases, and 23 bases lay between the germline ends. As DNA, the CDR3 is TGTGCCAGCAGCGTCGCCGGAGTCCCGGGGGTTTGGGACACTGAAGCTTTCTTT. Amino acids: CASSVAGVPGVWDTEAFF. The full variable domain, rest sourced from reference TRBV9 and TRBJ1-1, is DSGVTQTPKHLITATGQRVTLRCSPRSGDLSVYWYQQSLDQGLQFLIQYYNGEERAKGNILERFSAQQFPDLHSELNLSSLELGDSALYFCASSVAGVPGVWDTEAFFGQGTRLTVV.

V usage is TRBV7-2 and J usage is TRBJ1-1, with D maybe TRBD1 (5 bases). CDR3 size: 14 residues. The ends were cut back, 2 bases at V and 10 bases at J, with 17 bases in the middle. Germline assignment: CDR1 SGHTA and CDR2 FQGNSA. This CDR3 is CASSLTRDHLIAFF. CDR3 DNA sequence: TGTGCCAGCAGCTTAACCCGGGACCACCTCATAGCTTTCTTT.

This chain joins TRBV12-5 and TRBJ2-1; the match to TRBD1 covers 9 bases. V trimming: 6 bases; J trimming: 6 bases; junction bases outside the gene matches: 15. The CDR3 extends over 17 amino acids. Per the germline V gene, CDR1 is LGHNT and CDR2 is FRNRAP. The CDR3 region is CASGLTPTGGTGNEQFF. DNA for the CDR3: TGTGCTAGTGGCCTTACCCCCACAGGGGGCACAGGCAATGAGCAGTTCTTC.

The chain links TRBV7-8 to TRBJ2-1, with 10 bases lining up with TRBD2. This CDR3 region has 16 residues. V shed 4 bases, J shed 4 bases, and the junction held 7 bases outside the gene matches. Germline CDR1 is SGHVS and CDR2 is FQNEAQ. CDR3 in amino acids: CASSSSAGGAYNEQFF. CDR3 coding DNA: TGTGCCAGCAGCTCATCAGCGGGAGGGGCTTACAATGAGCAGTTCTTC. The whole variable domain, filled in from reference TRBV7-8 and TRBJ2-1, reads GAGVSQSPRYKVAKRGQDVALRCDPISGHVSLFWYQQALGQGPEFLTYFQNEAQLDKSGLPSDRFFAERPEGSVSTLKIQRTQQEDSAVYLCASSSSAGGAYNEQFFGPGTRLTVL.

This clone was seen a handful of times. The genes are TRBV5-6 and TRBJ1-3; D call uncertain. The CDR3 has 13 residues. Trimming cost V 0 bases and J 1 base, with 2 bases left between them. CDR1 SGHDT and CDR2 YYEEEE come from the germline V gene. CDR3: CASSLASGNTIYF. CDR3 sequence (DNA): TGTGCCAGCAGCTTGGCGTCTGGAAACACCATATATTTT.

The CDR3 is CASSLALSGRPYEQYF. The CDR3 nucleotides read TGTGCCAGCAGCTTAGCGCTAAGCGGGAGGCCCTACGAGCAGTACTTC. This sequence joins TRBV7-2 and TRBJ2-7; 9 bases agree with TRBD2. The ends lost 0 bases at V and 2 bases at J; junction bases unmatched: 5. CDR3 length equals 16 residues. CDR1 is SGHTA and CDR2 is FQGNSA in the germline V gene.

The chain combines TRBV28 with TRBJ2-7; maybe TRBD1 (5 bases). The CDR3 spans 15 residues. Trimming took off 5 bases at V and 4 bases at J, with 18 bases between the two ends. Germline V gives CDR1 MDHEN, CDR2 SYDVKM. In nucleotides, the CDR3 is TGTGCCAGCAGTCCACTCCTTGAGACAGCTTACGAGCAGTACTTC. Its protein is CASSPLLETAYEQYF.

The chain couples TRBV2 to TRBJ1-2; 11 positions match TRBD1. This CDR3 has 18 residues. J was trimmed by 0 bases and V by 5 bases; bases with no gene match: 11. CDR1 is SNHLY and CDR2 is FYNNEI in the germline V gene. CDR3 sequence (DNA): TGTGCCAGCAGTTCGACTCCGGGACAGGGGGGGACTAACTATGGCTACACCTTC. Translated, it gives CASSSTPGQGGTNYGYTF.

The chain carries TRBV19 and TRBJ1-3; D may be TRBD1 (5 bases). CDR1 and CDR2 (germline): LNHDA, SQIVND (reference sequence). The CDR3 is made up of 15 amino acids. V lost 8 bases and J lost 0, with 14 bases in between. As DNA, the CDR3 is TGTGCCAGTGGGGCCGGGACCTTCTCTGGAAACACCATATATTTT. Protein product: CASGAGTFSGNTIYF.

This chain connects TRBV19 to TRBJ1-1, with TRBD1 as a possible D gene (5 bases). The length of the CDR3 is 13 residues. The germline gives CDR1 LNHDA, CDR2 SQIVND (reference sequence). Trimming removed 10 bases from V and 4 bases from J, with 16 bases in between. The CDR3 protein is CATSLSGSTEAFF. CDR3 nucleotides: TGTGCCACCAGCCTCTCAGGGAGCACTGAAGCTTTCTTT.

This rearrangement joins TRBV10-3 to TRBJ1-5, with 10 bases aligning to TRBD1. Germline-derived CDR1 and CDR2 are ENHRY and SYGVKD. The CDR3 extends over 17 amino acids. V lost 5 bases and J lost 0; bases outside the gene matches: 7. In DNA form, the CDR3 reads TGTGCCATCAGTTCGACAGGGGGCACAGGTAGCAATCAGCCCCAGCATTTT. This encodes CAISSTGGTGSNQPQHF.

The chain joins TRBV9 to TRBJ1-1; D unclear. The V and J ends lost 6 bases and 0 bases respectively, with 6 bases between them. Germline lookup yields CDR1 SGDLS and CDR2 YYNGEE. The CDR3 runs 12 residues. CDR3 DNA: TGTGCCAGCACCGGATTGAACACTGAAGCTTTCTTT. It codes for CASTGLNTEAFF.

The chain joins TRBV6-5 to TRBJ2-1; D is uncertain. V dropped 6 bases and J dropped 7 bases, with 13 bases sitting between them. Germline CDR1 reads MNHEY; CDR2 reads SVGAGI. The CDR3 is 13 residues long. The CDR3 spells CASSQTTMNEQFF. For the CDR3, the DNA is TGTGCCAGCAGCCAAACTACTATGAATGAGCAGTTCTTC.

The chain combines TRBV19 with TRBJ1-1; tentatively, D is TRBD1 (6 bases). The CDR3 totals 12 residues. Between the trimmed V and J ends, which lost 3 bases and 8 bases, there was a span of 10 bases. Looked up from germline, CDR1 is LNHDA and CDR2 is SQIVND (reference sequence). CDR3 in DNA: TGTGCCAGTAGTATTAGGGGGGGAGAAGCTTTCTTT. Translating gives CASSIRGGEAFF.

To note about this clone: At one of its ends the junction is not consistent with the germline gene, which may arise from a read error. The chain is built from TRBV15 and TRBJ2-7, with D hard to call. Germline CDR1 LNHNV, CDR2 YYDKDF (reference sequence). The CDR3 runs 12 residues. The CDR3 nucleotides read TGTGCCACCGGCAGAAGCTCCTACGAGCAGTACTTC. Protein product: CATGRSSYEQYF.

This clone is medium-sized within its sample. The J gene is TRBJ2-2, the V gene TRBV9, with D possibly TRBD1 on 5 matching bases. The CDR3 totals 16 residues. The germline CDR1 and CDR2 sequences are SGDLS and YYNGEE. V lost 3 bases, J lost 0 bases, and 12 bases lay in between. The DNA of the CDR3 is TGTGCCAGCAGCGCCGGACATTCTACGAACACCGGGGAGCTGTTTTTT. Amino acid sequence: CASSAGHSTNTGELFF.

The chain combines TRBV7-2 with TRBJ2-3; D is tentatively TRBD1 or TRBD2 (5 bases each). The V end was cut by 1 base, the J end by 2 bases, with 10 bases between. Germline CDR1 is SGHTA and CDR2 is FQGNSA. CDR3 length: 15 residues. CDR3 DNA sequence: TGTGCCAGCAGCTTAGACCGGGACCTCACAGATACGCAGTATTTT. Translation gives CASSLDRDLTDTQYF.

This clone was observed a single time. This chain links TRBV28 with TRBJ2-7; D may match TRBD1 or TRBD2 (5 bases each). Germline loops: CDR1 MDHEN, CDR2 SYDVKM. Trimming removed 5 bases at V and 11 bases at J, with 10 bases between. CDR3 length: 10 residues. The CDR3 DNA sequence: TGTGCCAGCAGTGGGGACGGCGAGTACTTC. It translates to CASSGDGEYF.